These 32 T cell receptor beta chains came from one sample sequenced in a study of blood T cells in healthy people across ages. A second 7 to 11 cycle PCR used barcoded and J-beta primers. One entry per CDR3 protein, called by TCRdb with MiXCR from the 5' RACE reads. The table shows some 800,000 distinct CDR3 sequences, with 20% to 25% occurring only once. The same sample was also used in a study of T cells of mothers and their children.

Source material: blood. All receptors derive from a boy aged 5-17 years in good health.

This clonotype was seen at least ten times. This chain uses TRBV20-1 with TRBJ2-7; 12 bases map to TRBD2. V was pared by 4 bases and J by 0 bases, with 4 bases of the junction left unmatched. CDR3 length equals 15 residues. CDR1 and CDR2 (germline): DFQATT, SNEGSKA (reference sequence). As DNA, the CDR3 is TGCAGTGCTATTCTAGCGGGGGGGGCCTCCTACGAGCAGTACTTC. This gives the protein CSAILAGGASYEQYF.

This clonotype was counted only a few times. This chain uses TRBV29-1 with TRBJ2-7, with 10 positions matching TRBD1. Germline V gene data show CDR1 as SQVTM and CDR2 as ANQGSEA. The CDR3 contains 14 residues. The V gene end was trimmed by 6 bases and the J gene end by 5 bases; junction bases not matched to a gene: 10. CDR3: CSVNWGTGDHEQYF. The DNA of the CDR3 is TGCAGCGTGAACTGGGGGACAGGGGACCACGAGCAGTACTTC.

The sample holds a few counts of this clonotype. The chain joins TRBV29-1 to TRBJ2-1; D is unresolved. The ends were cut back, 2 bases at V and 2 bases at J, with 13 bases in the middle. Germline V lookup: CDR1 SQVTM, CDR2 ANQGSEA. The CDR3 is 15 residues long. CDR3 in DNA: TGCAGCGTTGAATCTCAGGCCAGCGCCTACAATGAGCAGTTCTTC. Its translation: CSVESQASAYNEQFF.

This clonotype was recorded a few times. The gene calls are TRBV7-2 and TRBJ2-3; 16 positions match TRBD2. CDR1 is SGHTA and CDR2 is FQGNSA in the germline V gene. The V segment lost 3 bases and the J segment 6 bases; nucleotides outside the gene matches: 6. The CDR3 extends over 17 amino acids. The CDR3 DNA reads TGTGCCAGCAGCTTTACGGGACTAGCGGGGGGGTCGGATACGCAGTATTTT. Translated, it gives CASSFTGLAGGSDTQYF.

The chain couples TRBV4-3 to TRBJ2-5, with 8 bases that match TRBD2. CDR1 and CDR2 (germline): LGHNA, YSLEER. The CDR3 is 16 amino acids. Trimming took 4 bases from V and 4 from J; bases not matched to a gene: 11. The CDR3 region is CASSRARGGFAETQYF. The CDR3 bases are TGCGCCAGCAGCCGCGCCCGGGGGGGGTTCGCAGAGACCCAGTACTTC.

V usage is TRBV27 and J usage is TRBJ1-2; no firm D call. Per germline, CDR1 MNHEY and CDR2 SMNVEV (reference sequence). Trimming took 5 bases from V and 6 from J, leaving 10 bases between them. The CDR3 totals 12 residues. The CDR3 region has the DNA TGTGCCAGCAGTCCGCTCGGGGATGGCTACACCTTC. The encoded protein is CASSPLGDGYTF.

A few counts support this clonotype. The rearrangement links TRBV20-1 to TRBJ2-5; 13 bases are shared with TRBD2. The DNA end lines up better with TRBJ2-7; the J call may be wrong. Germline CDR1 DFQATT, CDR2 SNEGSKA (reference sequence). The CDR3 has 14 amino acids. CDR3 in DNA: TGCAGTGCCCTAGGACTAGCGGGAGCCTACGAGCAGTACTTC. This gives the protein CSALGLAGAYEQYF.

In this sample, this clonotype turned up many times. V gene TRBV28 combines with J gene TRBJ2-7; 7 bases align to TRBD2. Germline V gene data show CDR1 as MDHEN and CDR2 as SYDVKM. This CDR3 spans 14 amino acids. V lost 2 bases and J lost 1; bases outside the gene matches: 2. CDR3 residues: CASSLAGESYEQYF. As DNA, the CDR3 is TGTGCCAGCAGTTTAGCGGGAGAGTCCTACGAGCAGTACTTC.

This clonotype was counted between two and nine times. The chain combines TRBV28 with TRBJ1-5, with TRBD1 as a possible D gene (6 bases). The CDR3 contains 13 residues. The V and J ends lost 3 bases and 7 bases respectively, with 10 bases between them. In germline, CDR1 is MDHEN, CDR2 SYDVKM. This chain's CDR3 is CASSFFGGQPQHF. For the CDR3, the DNA is TGTGCCAGCAGTTTTTTCGGGGGCCAGCCCCAGCATTTT.

This clonotype showed up many times. This chain links TRBV29-1 with TRBJ2-2; 9 bases line up with TRBD1. Per germline, CDR1 SQVTM and CDR2 ANQGSEA. Germline trimming cut 1 base from V and 6 bases from J; bases unmatched to any gene: 3. This CDR3 spans 14 amino acids. The DNA of the CDR3 is TGCAGCGTTGAAGGGGACAGGGCCGCCGGGGAGCTGTTTTTT. As protein: CSVEGDRAAGELFF.

This clonotype showed up just a few times. The chain has TRBV20-1 and TRBJ2-2; 7 bases are a match to TRBD1. After removal of 6 bases from V and 6 bases from J, the junction contained 7 bases not matched to a gene. CDR1 and CDR2 from the germline V gene are DFQATT and SNEGSKA (reference sequence). The CDR3 is made up of 13 amino acids. The CDR3 bases are TGCAGTGCAAAGACAGGGATGGCCGGGGAGCTGTTTTTT. Translation: CSAKTGMAGELFF.

This clonotype was detected only a few times. V and J are TRBV7-9 and TRBJ2-5; D might be TRBD2 (7 bases). Per the germline V gene, CDR1 is SEHNR and CDR2 is FQNEAQ (reference sequence). V dropped 4 bases and J dropped 4 bases, with 16 bases sitting between them. This CDR3 contains 15 residues. CDR3 nucleotides: TGTGCCAGCAGCTCTCCTGGGGGGGCCGGAGAGACCCAGTACTTC. It specifies CASSSPGGAGETQYF.

The CDR3 loop is CASSQTTGGEDGYTF. CDR3 DNA sequence: TGCGCCAGCAGCCAAACGACAGGGGGCGAGGATGGCTACACCTTC. The rearrangement joins TRBV5-1 to TRBJ1-2, with 10 nucleotides matching TRBD1. The CDR3 is 15 residues long. Germline loops: CDR1 SGHRS, CDR2 YFSETQ. After removal of 4 bases from V and 6 bases from J, the junction contained 9 bases not matched to a gene.

This clonotype was counted a few times. The chain links TRBV20-1 to TRBJ2-5; weak D call: TRBD2 (5 bases). CDR3 length equals 13 residues. V was cut by 1 base and J by 0 bases, with 6 bases left in between. Germline V gene lookup returns CDR1 DFQATT and CDR2 SNEGSKA (reference sequence). The CDR3 region is CSARGGYQETQYF. As DNA, the CDR3 is TGCAGTGCTAGAGGAGGGTACCAAGAGACCCAGTACTTC.

This clonotype was seen once. The chain employs TRBV29-1 and TRBJ1-1; D uncertain. The CDR3 totals 13 residues. The V gene lost 5 bases and the J gene lost 1 base, with 11 bases spanning the gap. From germline, CDR1 is SQVTM and CDR2 ANQGSEA. The CDR3 protein is CSVQTDANTEAFF. The DNA of the CDR3 is TGCAGCGTTCAAACAGACGCGAACACTGAAGCTTTCTTT.

The chain employs TRBV27 and TRBJ2-5; 7 nucleotides line up with TRBD2. V was pared by 5 bases and J by 3 bases, with 3 bases of the junction left unmatched. The CDR3 covers 13 residues. The germline CDR1 and CDR2 sequences are MNHEY and SMNVEV (reference sequence). CDR3 sequence (DNA): TGTGCCAGCAGTCCTCGGGAGGAAGAGACCCAGTACTTC. Translating it yields CASSPREEETQYF.

This clonotype appeared a few times. This rearrangement joins TRBV4-3 to TRBJ2-1; 11 nucleotides agree with TRBD2. V lost 0 bases to trimming and J lost 4 bases; unmatched junction nucleotides: 11. Germline V gives CDR1 LGHNA, CDR2 YSLEER. The CDR3 loop spans 19 amino acids. CDR3 sequence reads: CASSQEGPPGTSGYNEQFF. The CDR3 nucleotides read TGCGCCAGCAGCCAAGAAGGCCCCCCCGGGACTAGCGGATACAATGAGCAGTTCTTC.

A few counts support this clonotype. The chain uses TRBV5-1 and TRBJ2-1; 12 bases line up with TRBD2. The CDR3 has 16 residues. Germline loops: CDR1 SGHRS, CDR2 YFSETQ. Unmatched junction bases numbered 6, after V lost 5 bases and J lost 3 bases. The CDR3, as DNA: TGCGCCAGCAGTTCCGGACTAGCGGGGTTCTACAATGAGCAGTTCTTC. Translation: CASSSGLAGFYNEQFF.

The J gene is TRBJ2-3, the V gene TRBV5-5; 13 positions agree with TRBD2. The germline V gene encodes CDR1 SGHKS and CDR2 YYEKEE (reference sequence). The CDR3 loop spans 16 amino acids. V trimming: 4 bases; J trimming: 4 bases; junction bases outside the gene matches: 6. CDR3 residues: CASSLGLAGVADTQYF. CDR3 DNA sequence: TGTGCCAGCAGCCTCGGACTAGCGGGAGTAGCAGATACGCAGTATTTT.

The chain is built from TRBV29-1 and TRBJ1-1; no definite D call. Trimming cost V 7 bases and J 0 bases, with 12 bases left between them. The CDR3 loop spans 13 amino acids. Germline V CDR1 and CDR2: SQVTM, ANQGSEA. The CDR3 here is CSASGQMNTEAFF. The CDR3 region has the DNA TGCAGCGCTTCCGGGCAAATGAACACTGAAGCTTTCTTT.

J is TRBJ2-7 and V is TRBV6-2 or TRBV6-3; 13 bases are shared with TRBD2. Germline CDR1 is MNHEY and CDR2 is SVGEGT. J was trimmed by 4 bases and V by 9 bases; bases with no gene match: 24. The CDR3 loop spans 20 amino acids. The CDR3 loop reads CASRTDQGLAGVGKLYEQYF. In DNA, the CDR3 is TGTGCCAGTCGGACGGACCAAGGACTAGCGGGAGTTGGTAAGCTGTACGAGCAGTACTTC.

J is TRBJ2-1 and V is TRBV5-1; 12 bases are shared with TRBD2. V was clipped by 4 bases and J by 5 bases; unmatched bases: 7. The CDR3 extends over 16 amino acids. Germline CDR1 reads SGHRS; CDR2 reads YFSETQ. This CDR3 reads CASSMLAGGTNNEQFF. As DNA, the CDR3 is TGCGCCAGCAGCATGCTAGCGGGGGGGACCAACAATGAGCAGTTCTTC.

This chain uses TRBV20-1 with TRBJ1-2; TRBD1 might be the D (6 bases). Trimming took 2 bases from V and 6 from J, leaving 13 bases between them. From germline, CDR1 is DFQATT and CDR2 SNEGSKA (reference sequence). The CDR3 is made up of 13 amino acids. The CDR3, as DNA: TGCAGTGCTAGAAGAGGGGGACTTGATGGCTACACCTTC. This codes for CSARRGGLDGYTF.

This clonotype was found a few times. The chain has TRBV6-5 and TRBJ1-4, with 9 positions matching TRBD1. This CDR3 has 14 amino acids. Germline lookup yields CDR1 MNHEY and CDR2 SVGAGI. Trimming took 6 bases from V and 10 from J; bases not matched to a gene: 9. CDR3 amino acids: CASRITGGSGKLFF. The CDR3 nucleotides are TGTGCCAGCAGAATAACAGGGGGCTCGGGAAAACTGTTTTTT.

The chain carries TRBV29-1 and TRBJ1-1; D uncertain. V dropped 7 bases and J dropped 4 bases, with 16 bases sitting between them. The germline V gene encodes CDR1 SQVTM and CDR2 ANQGSEA. The CDR3 spans 13 residues. CDR3 sequence: CSALTGEGTEAFF. DNA of the CDR3: TGCAGCGCCCTGACTGGGGAGGGCACTGAAGCTTTCTTT.

This clonotype was seen more than once but under ten times. The rearrangement joins TRBV4-3 to TRBJ2-5; TRBD1 matches 8 bases. The CDR3 covers 17 residues. Germline-derived CDR1 and CDR2 are LGHNA and YSLEER. V lost 0 bases to trimming and J lost 5 bases; unmatched junction nucleotides: 11. This CDR3 is CASSQDRPGGPLETQYF. The DNA for the CDR3 is TGCGCCAGCAGCCAAGACAGGCCAGGGGGCCCTCTCGAGACCCAGTACTTC.

Remarks on this clonotype: One base away lies a much larger clone, so this may be a sequencing read error. The chain is built from TRBV9 and TRBJ2-5; TRBD2 matches 10 bases. This CDR3 comprises 16 residues. V gave up 2 bases and J gave up 5 bases; unmatched junction bases: 9. Germline loops: CDR1 SGDLS, CDR2 YYNGEE. CDR3: CASSVSGGTIHETQYF. CDR3 nucleotides: TGTGCCAGCAGCGTTAGCGGGGGGACGATCCACGAGACCCAGTACTTC.

This clonotype has only one observation. The chain combines TRBV29-1 with TRBJ2-4; TRBD1 or TRBD2 may be the D gene (6 bases each). V was shortened by 7 bases and J by 7 bases, with 23 bases between the two germline ends. Looked up from germline, CDR1 is SQVTM and CDR2 is ANQGSEA. This CDR3 has 15 amino acids. CDR3 in DNA: TGCAGCGGGGTCGGGGGCGACTCCCTCCGGAACATTCAGTACTTC. As protein: CSGVGGDSLRNIQYF.

The chain is built from TRBV5-1 and TRBJ2-7, with 8 nucleotides matching TRBD1. The CDR3 spans 14 residues. Per germline, CDR1 SGHRS and CDR2 YFSETQ. The V and J ends lost 4 bases and 7 bases, in that order; junction bases with no gene match: 10. Here the CDR3 DNA reads TGCGCCAGCAGCCCGGACAGGGTGACGGGAGAGCAGTACTTC. Translating gives CASSPDRVTGEQYF.

This clonotype came up a few times. V is TRBV9 and J is TRBJ2-7, with TRBD1 as a possible D gene (6 bases). The CDR3 extends over 16 amino acids. Looked up from germline, CDR1 is SGDLS and CDR2 is YYNGEE. Deletions cut 1 base from V and 3 bases from J, with 17 bases between. CDR3 region: CASSVSGDNHFYEQYF. DNA for the CDR3: TGTGCCAGCAGCGTATCTGGGGACAACCATTTCTACGAGCAGTACTTC.

J is TRBJ2-3 and V is TRBV7-3, with D possibly being TRBD1 (5 bases). The germline CDR1 and CDR2 sequences are SGHTA and FQGTGA. The ends were cut back, 5 bases at V and 5 bases at J, with 14 bases in the middle. The CDR3 runs to 14 residues. The CDR3 nucleotides are TGTGCCAGCAGCGACTCAGGGTATGGAGATACGCAGTATTTT. Protein product: CASSDSGYGDTQYF. The full variable domain, in which reference TRBV7-3 and TRBJ2-3 provide the parts outside the CDR3, is GAGVSQTPSNKVTEKGKYVELRCDPISGHTALYWYRQSLGQGPEFLIYFQGTGAADDSGLPNDRFFAVRPEGSVSTLKIQRTERGDSAVYLCASSDSGYGDTQYFGPGTRLTVL.

The V call is TRBV28, the J call TRBJ2-2; 9 bases line up with TRBD1. The CDR3 covers 14 residues. CDR1 and CDR2 (germline): MDHEN, SYDVKM. With V trimmed by 6 bases and J by 5 bases, 4 bases remained unmatched. Here the CDR3 reads CASSTDRGTGELFF. CDR3 bases: TGTGCCAGCAGCACAGACAGGGGGACCGGGGAGCTGTTTTTT.